The clone carrying this T cell receptor beta chain has only a few counts. The target antigen is unknown. This sample was included in a study of CD8 T cells in ankylosing spondylitis. Study-wide points: Seven to nine highly homologous variants made up a TCR beta motif, and this motif appeared characteristic of ankylosing spondylitis blood.

In TCRdb, the 5' RACE reads were re-called with MiXCR into one record per CDR3 protein. The table lists around 99,000 distinct CDR3 sequences, 7.5% to 9% of them singletons, with roughly 5% in the top ten. V lost 0 bases to trimming and J lost 5 bases; unmatched junction nucleotides: 18. The germline V gene has CDR1 MDHEN and CDR2 SYDVKM. The length of the CDR3 is 20 residues. Source material: blood, either unsorted or a sorted T cell fraction (not recorded which). This chain connects TRBV28 to TRBJ2-4; 8 bases line up with TRBD2. This TCR came from a male donor with ankylosing spondylitis or in good health (not recorded which). CDR3 nucleotides: TGTGCCAGCAGTTTATGGGGTTACGCGGGGGGAGCCCGGGGGGAAAACATTCAGTACTTC. Protein product: CASSLWGYAGGARGENIQYF.